The rows below give T cell receptor beta chains drawn from one sample of a study of CD8+ T cells in alopecia areata. Profiling relied on immunoSEQ multiplex PCR, and the TCRdb table lists in-frame clones only, not all of them. The sample includes about 210,000 clones, 66% seen only once; the top ten take 1% to 1.5%. Source: CD4+ T cells sorted from blood, taken at week 44, from a patient treated with tofacitinib. These receptors came from a human donor with alopecia areata. The CDR3 runs from the conserved cysteine through the conserved F or W. A D gene is named only where the DNA matches it firmly. Some rows mark clone size as missing; the rest say once, few, many or name a class of expanded clone.

J gene	D gene	clone size	V gene	CDR3 protein	CDR3 DNA
TRBJ2-2	.	.	TRBV6-5	CASTGPNTGELFF	TGTGCCAGCACCGGACCAAACACCGGGGAGCTGTTTTTT
TRBJ1-1	.	.	TRBV18	CASSPRRGGTEAFF	TGTGCCAGCTCACCAAGGAGAGGCGGCACTGAAGCTTTCTTT
TRBJ2-3	.	.	TRBV29-1	CSVDLVATDTQYF	TGCAGCGTTGATCTGGTAGCAACAGATACGCAGTATTTT
TRBJ2-4	.	.	TRBV5-1	CASPMEEPLAKNIQYF	TGCGCCAGCCCGATGGAGGAGCCTTTAGCCAAAAACATTCAGTACTTC
TRBJ2-3	.	.	TRBV7-3	CASSLREGDTQYF	TGTGCCAGCAGCTTAAGAGAGGGGGATACGCAGTATTTT
TRBJ1-4	TRBD1	.	TRBV29-1	CSVEVLGQGTEKLFF	TGCAGCGTTGAAGTCTTAGGACAGGGGACTGAAAAACTGTTTTTT
TRBJ2-1	.	.	TRBV7-2	CASSLGGGETGYNEQFF	TGTGCCAGCAGCTTAGGAGGAGGTGAGACTGGCTACAATGAGCAGTTCTTC
TRBJ2-5	TRBD2	once	TRBV30	CAWSPPVFRDYQETQYF	TGTGCCTGGAGTCCCCCTGTATTTAGGGACTATCAAGAGACCCAGTACTTC
TRBJ1-5	.	.	TRBV6-1	CASMSRQYSNQPQHF	TGTGCCAGCATGTCGAGACAATATAGCAATCAGCCCCAGCATTTT
TRBJ1-1	.	.	TRBV30	CAWSVRRSEAFF	TGTGCCTGGAGTGTACGAAGAAGTGAAGCTTTCTTT
TRBJ1-2	TRBD1	once	TRBV30	CAWSMWDREVGYTF	TGTGCCTGGAGTATGTGGGACAGGGAAGTTGGCTACACCTTC
TRBJ1-1	.	.	TRBV15	CATSTRQASEAFF	TGTGCCACCAGCACCCGACAGGCATCTGAAGCTTTCTTT
TRBJ1-6	.	.	TRBV6-6	CASRLDMDVYSPLHF	TGTGCCAGCAGGTTAGACATGGATGTGTATTCACCCCTCCACTTT
TRBJ1-5	.	.	TRBV4-1	CASSQAVASNQPQHF	TGCGCCAGCAGCCAAGCCGTAGCTAGCAATCAGCCCCAGCATTTT
TRBJ2-3	TRBD2	.	TRBV5-1	CASSLGTSGYTDTQYF	TGCGCCAGCAGCCTCGGGACTAGCGGCTACACAGATACGCAGTATTTT
TRBJ2-7	.	.	TRBV29-1	CSVSNRVPPHEQYF	TGCAGCGTTTCAAACAGGGTTCCCCCCCACGAGCAGTACTTC
TRBJ2-3	.	.	TRBV9	CASSVGSGQSTDTQYF	TGTGCCAGCAGCGTAGGGTCTGGGCAGTCCACAGATACGCAGTATTTT
TRBJ2-2	.	many	TRBV4-3	CASSQAGSTGELFF	TGCGCCAGCAGCCAGGCGGGGAGTACCGGGGAGCTGTTTTTT
TRBJ2-3	.	.	TRBV7-2	CASSLGEANTQYF	TGTGCCAGCAGCTTAGGAGAGGCAAATACGCAGTATTTT
TRBJ2-7	.	.	TRBV4-3	CASSLGTVGSYEQYF	TGCGCCAGCAGCCTGGGGACTGTCGGTTCCTACGAGCAGTACTTC